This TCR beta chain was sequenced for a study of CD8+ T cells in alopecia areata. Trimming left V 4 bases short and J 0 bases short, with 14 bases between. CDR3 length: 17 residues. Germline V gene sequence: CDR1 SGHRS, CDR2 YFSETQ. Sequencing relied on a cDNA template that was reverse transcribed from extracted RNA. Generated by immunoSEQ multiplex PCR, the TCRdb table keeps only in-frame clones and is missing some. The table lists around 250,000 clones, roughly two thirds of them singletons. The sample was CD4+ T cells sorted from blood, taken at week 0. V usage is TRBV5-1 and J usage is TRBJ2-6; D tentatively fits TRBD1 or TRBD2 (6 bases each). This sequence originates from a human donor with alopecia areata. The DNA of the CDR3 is TGCGCCAGCAGCCAGACAGGAGGGAGCTCTGGGGCCAACGTCCTGACTTTC. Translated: CASSQTGGSSGANVLTF.